A single count supports the clone carrying this T cell receptor beta chain. No antigen is known for it. Noted time point: persistent/refractory GD, antithyroid drugs over 5 years with positive TRAb. TCR sequences were obtained from RNA taken from PBMCs. Patients hailed from an endocrinology department in Xi'an, China. Relying on iRepertoire HTBI primers and Arm-PCR of CDR3 regions, the team built TCR beta libraries. TCRdb redid the calling of the multiplex PCR reads with MiXCR, one entry per CDR3 protein. The sample carries some 450,000 distinct CDR3 sequences, 23% recorded once. This sample was included in a study of regulatory T cells in long-lasting Graves disease. The overall study: Persistent Graves' disease required over 5 years of antithyroid drugs and positive TSH receptor antibodies. Study results and limitations: TCR diversity was lower in persistent Graves' patients (versus newly diagnosed ones). Newly diagnosed patients shared about 950 public clonotypes; persistent patients shared about 2,500.

The germline gives CDR1 LNHDA, CDR2 SQIVND (reference sequence). This CDR3 spans 15 amino acids. The V and J ends lost 3 bases and 1 base respectively, with 12 bases between them. The sequence came from a female donor with Graves disease. Sequencing used peripheral blood mononuclear cells (PBMCs), obtained when the disease was refractory, from a patient treated with antithyroid drugs. The V call is TRBV19, the J call TRBJ1-1; D is unclear. CDR3 nucleotides: TGTGCCAGTAGTATCTCGGAGGGAACGAACACTGAAGCTTTCTTT. Translating gives CASSISEGTNTEAFF. Based on the CDR3 plus reference TRBV19 and TRBJ1-1, the full variable domain is DGGITQSPKYLFRKEGQNVTLSCEQNLNHDAMYWYRQDPGQGLRLIYYSQIVNDFQKGDIAEGYSVSREKKESFPLTVTSAQKNPTAFYLCASSISEGTNTEAFFGQGTRLTVV.